This T cell receptor beta chain was sequenced in a study of blood T cells in healthy people across ages. Note on this clonotype: No antigen is known for it. This may stem from a read error, because a much larger clone lies one nucleotide away.

A second roughly 6 to 12 cycle PCR used barcoded and J-beta primers. TCRdb reanalysed the 5' RACE reads using MiXCR and keeps one entry per CDR3 protein. Of roughly 680,000 distinct CDR3 sequences detected, 45% to 60% appear once; the ten largest clones hold roughly 13%. V was clipped by 7 bases and J by 0 bases, with 32 bases between them. The CDR3 length is 21 residues. CDR1 is SGDLS, CDR2 YYNGEE, per germline. Healthy Caucasians from Russia aged roughly 6 to 90 served as donors. Broader study findings: Long-lived donors exceeded aged donors in naive CD4+ cells and diversity. Researchers deemed the diversity estimates from one million T cells underestimates.

The sequence came from a woman at least 80 years old in good health. What was sequenced was blood. This chain joins TRBV9 and TRBJ2-1; the D call may be TRBD1 or TRBD2 (5 bases each). The CDR3 DNA follows: TGTGCCAGCGGCGCGCAAAGGGACGCTAATCATATTATCCGCTCCTACAATGAGCAGTTCTTC. As protein: CASGAQRDANHIIRSYNEQFF. The complete variable domain, with remaining parts taken from reference TRBV9 and TRBJ2-1, reads DSGVTQTPKHLITATGQRVTLRCSPRSGDLSVYWYQQSLDQGLQFLIQYYNGEERAKGNILERFSAQQFPDLHSELNLSSLELGDSALYFCASGAQRDANHIIRSYNEQFFGPGTRLTVL.